These 3 T cell receptor beta chains were sequenced from one sample in a study of shared clonotypes between healthy human individuals (dated by TCRdb to about 2020). Library creation used the immunoSEQ multiplex PCR assay. In TCRdb, the immuneACCESS table is reduced to in-frame sequences with V and J assigned. These tables do not hold every clone; where another copy was compared, an unresolved V gene accounts for under half, and the others remain unexplained. Recorded for this sample are about 2,200,000 clones; 85% to 95% of them occurred a single time. Around 1.7% of the sample belongs to the ten largest clones. For the CD8 naive samples, CD45RO-negative cells were positively selected for CCR7, yielding a CD45RA+CCR7+ population from which TemRA cells were excluded. The sequenced sample was naive CD8+ T cells from PBMCs. This sample's cell subset or site label indicates: CD45RA+CCR7+. The receptors derive from a man between 18 and 35 years old in good health. Some clones in this sample may be carry-over from other donors' samples.

The DNA of the CDR3 is TGTGCCAGCACTCCGGTGGGAGGGCCGGACGAGCAGTACTTC. Amino acid sequence: CASTPVGGPDEQYF. The V and J genes are TRBV28 and TRBJ2-7; 7 bases line up with TRBD2. The length of the CDR3 is 14 residues. The V segment lost 7 bases and the J segment 5 bases; nucleotides outside the gene matches: 11. Germline V gene sequence: CDR1 MDHEN, CDR2 SYDVKM.

The CDR3 nucleotides are TGTGCCAGCAGTTTAAGTTTTGGAGTTTCCCAAGAGACCCAGTACTTC. Its protein product is CASSLSFGVSQETQYF. The genes are TRBV28 and TRBJ2-5; D gene unclear. Trimming cost V 2 bases and J 1 base, with 14 bases left between them. The germline CDR1 and CDR2 sequences are MDHEN and SYDVKM. The CDR3 covers 16 residues.

V is TRBV13 and J is TRBJ2-7; 11 bases fit TRBD1. The CDR3 consists of 14 residues. CDR1 and CDR2 (germline): PRHDT, FYEKMQ (reference sequence). V lost 5 bases to trimming and J lost 6 bases; unmatched junction nucleotides: 6. The CDR3 DNA reads as TGTGCCAGCAGCCCCGAGGGACAGGGGGGCGAGCAGTACTTC. The encoded protein is CASSPEGQGGEQYF.